This T cell receptor (beta chain) was identified during a study of shared clonotypes between healthy human individuals. Worth noting for this clone: Its target is unknown.

Clones were sequenced by immunoSEQ multiplex PCR, and TCRdb holds only the in-frame ones, with some missing. Among 450,000 to 650,000 clones listed, around three quarters were seen once. Points from the study as a whole: Measured sharing among donors was expected to vary with sequencing depth.

This CDR3 region has 16 residues. Germline values: CDR1 KGHSH, CDR2 LQKENI. The J segment lost 1 base and the V segment lost 2 bases, leaving 6 bases of the junction unmatched. The chain recombines TRBV18 with TRBJ2-3; TRBD1 matches at 7 bases. This TCR was recovered from a woman in her thirties or forties in good health. Some clones in this sample may be carry-over from other donors' samples. Material: PBMCs. CDR3: CASSPGAGGRTDTQYF. The DNA for the CDR3 is TGTGCCAGCTCACCAGGTGCAGGGGGACGCACAGATACGCAGTATTTT.